The 4 T cell receptor beta chains presented below share a single source sample, sequenced in a study of T-cell memory formation after mild COVID-19. MiXCR, run by TCRdb on the 5' RACE reads, gives a single entry per CDR3 protein. The data contain a few hundred thousand distinct CDR3 sequences, roughly 18% of them singletons. The specimen sequenced was PBMCs or a T cell subset sorted from them (not recorded which). Receptors originate from a man aged 18 to 30 who had mild COVID-19 (a few samples of this study predate the infection). Cell type and time point are not known.

CDR3 nucleotide sequence: TGCGCCAGCAGCTCAGGACTAGCGGGGGTCGAGACCCAGTACTTC. It is translated as CASSSGLAGVETQYF. The V gene is TRBV5-1, the J gene TRBJ2-5; 13 nucleotides match TRBD2. Germline CDR1 SGHRS, CDR2 YFSETQ. The CDR3 has 15 amino acids. The trim removed 3 bases at V and 5 bases at J, leaving 4 bases unmatched.

This clonotype has ten or more counts. The gene calls are TRBV5-1 and TRBJ2-5; 9 bases are a match to TRBD2. This CDR3 region has 16 residues. In germline, CDR1 is SGHRS, CDR2 YFSETQ. J gave up 1 base and V 1 base, and 5 bases lay outside the gene matches. This CDR3 is CASSLIRRGGQETQYF. In DNA form, the CDR3 reads TGCGCCAGCAGCTTGATACGGCGGGGGGGCCAAGAGACCCAGTACTTC.

J is TRBJ2-3 and V is TRBV25-1, with D possibly being TRBD2 (6 bases). V was clipped by 5 bases and J by 6 bases, with 15 bases between them. The CDR3 runs to 14 residues. Germline V lookup: CDR1 MGHDK, CDR2 SYGVNS. The CDR3 DNA follows: TGTGCCAGCAGTATACCGGGACTGTGGGATACGCAGTATTTT. This translates into CASSIPGLWDTQYF.

The sample holds a few counts of this clonotype. This chain links TRBV4-3 with TRBJ1-2; D unresolved. Germline loops: CDR1 LGHNA, CDR2 YSLEER. The CDR3 runs 19 residues. Trimming took 1 base from V and 4 from J, leaving 25 bases between them. For the CDR3, the DNA is TGCGCCAGCAGCCAAGCTATTGGCCGGGTCCCCGAAAGGACCTATGGCTACACCTTC. It yields the protein CASSQAIGRVPERTYGYTF.